The 4 T cell receptor beta chains reported below all come from one sample, sequenced in a study of shared clonotypes between healthy human individuals. Sequencing used immunoSEQ multiplex PCR; TCRdb keeps in-frame clones, though not all of them. The table has 1,500,000 or so clones, roughly 96% seen once. The sequencing sample was made of naive CD4+ T cells sorted from blood. Documented subset: CD45RA+ positively selected. The receptor set was obtained from a man under 40 in good health.

V gene TRBV10-2 combines with J gene TRBJ2-4; possible D gene TRBD2, 6 bases. The CDR3 contains 19 residues. CDR1 WSHSY and CDR2 SAAADI come from the germline V gene. The ends were cut back, 9 bases at V and 0 bases at J, with 27 bases in the middle. The CDR3 coding sequence is TGCGCCAGTAGCCGGGCCGTTCTGACGGCGGGACTAGCCAAAAACATTCAGTACTTC. It codes for CASSRAVLTAGLAKNIQYF.

The rearrangement uses TRBV6-1 and TRBJ1-1; D ambiguous. Germline assignment: CDR1 MNHNS and CDR2 SASEGT. V dropped 7 bases and J dropped 0 bases, with 12 bases sitting between them. The CDR3 covers 14 residues. Written as DNA, the CDR3 is TGTGCCAGCAACGTTGGAGGCCTGAACACTGAAGCTTTCTTT. This translates into CASNVGGLNTEAFF.

The count of this clone is one. This chain links TRBV7-6 with TRBJ2-1; no clear D gene. The V gene lost 4 bases and the J gene lost 3 bases, with 10 bases spanning the gap. Germline CDR1 is SGHVS and CDR2 is FNYEAQ. The CDR3 is 14 residues long. CDR3 amino acids: CASSYSPNYNEQFF. CDR3 bases: TGTGCCAGCAGCTATAGCCCGAACTACAATGAGCAGTTCTTC.

V gene TRBV19 combines with J gene TRBJ2-1; maybe TRBD2 (6 bases). Germline CDR1 is LNHDA and CDR2 is SQIVND (reference sequence). V was cut by 5 bases and J by 9 bases, with 17 bases left in between. The CDR3 sequence is 14 residues long. The CDR3 loop is CASSHQTSGSEQFF. The DNA for the CDR3 is TGTGCCAGTAGTCACCAGACTAGTGGTAGTGAGCAGTTCTTC.